The clone carrying this TCR beta chain was detected many times. Its antigen is undetermined. Trimming shortened V by 6 bases and J by 2 bases, and 10 bases separated the two germline ends. CDR1 and CDR2 (germline): MNHEY, SMNVEV (reference sequence). The CDR3 is 13 residues long. The sample originates from a study of blood T cells in healthy people across ages. Then a second PCR, running about 6 to 12 cycles, was carried out with a sample-barcoded 5' primer and a J-beta primer mix. Using its own MiXCR run on the 5' RACE reads, TCRdb lists one record per CDR3 protein. This table holds about 680,000 distinct CDR3 sequences, 49% found once. Study-wide results and caveats: It was found that TCR beta diversity correlated strongly with the percentage of naive T cells. A roughly linear fall in TCR beta diversity per million T cells was seen with increasing age. Long-lived donors exceeded aged donors in naive CD4+ cells and diversity. The unsorted PBMCs prevented any conclusive comparison of naive versus antigen-experienced cells.

The source of this sequence is a woman aged 60-75 years in good health. The specimen was blood. This chain joins TRBV27 and TRBJ2-5; D not resolved. CDR3 in amino acids: CASRRSPQETQYF. The CDR3 DNA is TGTGCCAGCAGACGTAGTCCGCAAGAGACCCAGTACTTC.